One TCR beta chain is described in this entry. Its antigen is not identified. The data stem from a study of CXCR3-negative and CXCR3-positive naive CD8 T cells. Overall study results and limits: Memory CD8+ cells showed much lower diversity, while both naive subsets displayed comparably high diversity. Once cells were cryopreserved, CXCR3 expression went down partly, and most assays used fresh PBMCs.

There are 12 residues in the CDR3. The V gene's germline CDR1 is SGHDT and CDR2 YYEEEE. The method, 5' RACE with UMI labels, was used to prepare the TRB cDNA libraries. No DNA is given; TCRdb re-called the 5' RACE reads and lists each CDR3 protein once. The specimen's table records just under 45,000 distinct CDR3 sequences. The V call is TRBV5-6, the J call TRBJ2-1. The sequence derives from a human donor in good health. Some clones in this sample may be carry-over from other donors' samples. The sample consisted of memory CD8+ T cells from blood. CDR3 sequence reads: CASSLDRNEQFF. Combining the CDR3 with reference TRBV5-6 and TRBJ2-1 gives the whole variable domain DAGVTQSPTHLIKTRGQQVTLRCSPKSGHDTVSWYQQALGQGPQFIFQYYEEEERQRGNFPDRFSGHQFPNYSSELNVNALLLGDSALYLCASSLDRNEQFFGPGTRLTVL.